This passage covers 14 T cell receptor beta chains from one sample sequenced in a study of CD8 T cells in ankylosing spondylitis. TCRdb called the 5' RACE reads again in MiXCR, with one record for every CDR3 protein. The sample shows 40,000 to 50,000 distinct CDR3 sequences, around 2.8% of them seen only once. Sequenced input: blood, either unsorted or a sorted T cell fraction (not recorded which). Receptors originate from a male donor with ankylosing spondylitis or in good health (not recorded which).

This clonotype occurred many times. The V and J genes are TRBV9 and TRBJ1-4; weak D call: TRBD1 (6 bases). The V end was cut by 4 bases, the J end by 4 bases, with 11 bases between. This CDR3 is 14 amino acids long. CDR1 SGDLS and CDR2 YYNGEE come from the germline V gene. CDR3 amino acids: CASSSDRYNEKLFF. DNA for the CDR3: TGTGCCAGCAGCTCGGACAGATATAATGAAAAACTGTTTTTT.

Ten or more counts support this clonotype. The rearrangement links TRBV9 to TRBJ2-7; 10 bases line up with TRBD2. The CDR3 consists of 13 residues. Looked up from germline, CDR1 is SGDLS and CDR2 is YYNGEE. The trim removed 6 bases at V and 7 bases at J, leaving 7 bases unmatched. The CDR3 coding sequence is TGTGCCAGCAACCGAGCGGGAGGGGAAGAGCAGTACTTC. Its protein product is CASNRAGGEEQYF.

This clonotype was recorded many times. The rearrangement uses TRBV9 and TRBJ1-2, with D perhaps matching TRBD1 (5 bases). The germline CDR1 and CDR2 sequences are SGDLS and YYNGEE. The CDR3 is made up of 13 amino acids. Trimming removed 2 bases from V and 1 base from J, with 6 bases in between. The CDR3: CASSVDINYGYTF. The CDR3 nucleotides read TGTGCCAGCAGCGTGGACATTAACTATGGCTACACCTTC.

This clonotype appeared many times. This sequence joins TRBV9 and TRBJ2-3; D tentatively reads TRBD1 or TRBD2 (5 bases each). The CDR3 has 13 residues. The V gene's germline CDR1 is SGDLS and CDR2 YYNGEE. Between the trimmed V and J ends, which lost 0 bases and 4 bases, there was a span of 6 bases. This CDR3 is CASSVVGADTQYF. In DNA, the CDR3 is TGTGCCAGCAGCGTAGTGGGGGCAGATACGCAGTATTTT.

In its sample, this clonotype was seen many times. The V gene is TRBV9, the J gene TRBJ2-3; 11 bases agree with TRBD2. This CDR3 is built from 13 residues. J lost 10 bases, V lost 4 bases, and 5 bases had no gene match. CDR1 SGDLS and CDR2 YYNGEE come from the germline V gene. In DNA, the CDR3 is TGTGCCAGCAGCTTTAGCGGGAGGGGGGCGCAGTATTTT. This codes for CASSFSGRGAQYF.

Many counts were recorded for this clonotype. V usage is TRBV9 and J usage is TRBJ2-5; possible D gene TRBD2, 5 bases. Germline V CDR1 and CDR2: SGDLS, YYNGEE. The germline V and J ends were trimmed by 3 bases and 5 bases, with 11 bases remaining between them. The CDR3 totals 13 residues. The CDR3 loop is CASSEGLTETQYF. The CDR3 nucleotides are TGTGCCAGCAGCGAAGGACTTACGGAGACCCAGTACTTC.

By share, this clonotype ranks as medium-sized. The V gene is TRBV9, the J gene TRBJ2-7; D not certain. Germline CDR1 is SGDLS and CDR2 is YYNGEE. CDR3 size: 13 residues. V lost 0 bases and J 3 bases, leaving 7 bases between the germline ends. The CDR3 DNA follows: TGTGCCAGCAGCGTAGGCGACGGCTACGAGCAGTACTTC. Encoded protein: CASSVGDGYEQYF. The variable domain in full, with the rest retrieved from reference TRBV9 and TRBJ2-7, is DSGVTQTPKHLITATGQRVTLRCSPRSGDLSVYWYQQSLDQGLQFLIQYYNGEERAKGNILERFSAQQFPDLHSELNLSSLELGDSALYFCASSVGDGYEQYFGPGTRLTVT.

This clonotype has a count of ten or more. The chain combines TRBV9 with TRBJ2-5; TRBD2 is a possible D gene (5 bases). V dropped 0 bases and J dropped 5 bases, with 14 bases sitting between them. The CDR3 contains 15 residues. Per the germline V gene, CDR1 is SGDLS and CDR2 is YYNGEE. The DNA of the CDR3 is TGTGCCAGCAGCGTAGATAACGGGATGGGTGAGACCCAGTACTTC. It specifies CASSVDNGMGETQYF.

This clonotype has a count of ten or more. This chain uses TRBV9 with TRBJ2-5; 10 nucleotides agree with TRBD2. V lost 7 bases and J lost 4; bases outside the gene matches: 7. The CDR3 sequence is 14 residues long. Germline V gene sequence: CDR1 SGDLS, CDR2 YYNGEE. Here the CDR3 reads CASGQGLAVETQYF. CDR3 coding DNA: TGTGCCAGCGGACAAGGACTAGCGGTAGAGACCCAGTACTTC.

This clonotype was counted at least ten times. This chain joins TRBV9 and TRBJ2-5, with 9 nucleotides matching TRBD2. After removal of 0 bases from V and 3 bases from J, the junction contained 6 bases not matched to a gene. CDR1 SGDLS and CDR2 YYNGEE come from the germline V gene. The CDR3 is 16 amino acids. CDR3 amino acids: CASSVGPSGEEETQYF. CDR3 DNA: TGTGCCAGCAGCGTAGGACCTAGCGGGGAAGAAGAGACCCAGTACTTC.

This clonotype was counted many times. The chain combines TRBV9 with TRBJ1-1; D possibly corresponds to TRBD1 (6 bases). Between the trimmed V and J ends, which lost 0 bases and 1 base, there was a span of 13 bases. In germline, CDR1 is SGDLS, CDR2 YYNGEE. The CDR3 is 16 amino acids. The CDR3 region is CASSVGPGGPNTEAFF. The CDR3 bases are TGTGCCAGCAGCGTAGGTCCGGGGGGGCCGAACACTGAAGCTTTCTTT.

This clonotype was seen many times. This chain connects TRBV9 to TRBJ2-1; 8 bases line up with TRBD2. The V segment lost 4 bases and the J segment 0 bases; nucleotides outside the gene matches: 6. The CDR3 covers 16 residues. The germline gives CDR1 SGDLS, CDR2 YYNGEE. The CDR3 DNA reads TGTGCCAGCAGCCCAGGGACTAGGAGCTCCTACAATGAGCAGTTCTTC. Its translation is CASSPGTRSSYNEQFF. The whole variable domain, filled in from reference TRBV9 and TRBJ2-1, reads DSGVTQTPKHLITATGQRVTLRCSPRSGDLSVYWYQQSLDQGLQFLIQYYNGEERAKGNILERFSAQQFPDLHSELNLSSLELGDSALYFCASSPGTRSSYNEQFFGPGTRLTVL.

This clonotype appeared many times. J is TRBJ1-1 and V is TRBV9; D gene unclear. With 4 bases removed from V and 5 bases from J, the gap between germline ends came to 18 bases. The CDR3 contains 15 residues. The V gene's germline CDR1 is SGDLS and CDR2 YYNGEE. The CDR3 region is CASSPIGLRDTEAFF. CDR3 sequence (DNA): TGTGCCAGCAGCCCTATTGGGTTGAGGGATACTGAAGCTTTCTTT.

This clonotype has ten or more counts. The chain links TRBV9 to TRBJ2-2, with 7 bases fitting TRBD2. Germline CDR1 reads SGDLS; CDR2 reads YYNGEE. The CDR3 extends over 15 amino acids. The ends lost 4 bases at V and 2 bases at J; junction bases unmatched: 5. DNA for the CDR3: TGTGCCAGCAGCACGAGCGGGGCCAACACCGGGGAGCTGTTTTTT. It encodes CASSTSGANTGELFF.